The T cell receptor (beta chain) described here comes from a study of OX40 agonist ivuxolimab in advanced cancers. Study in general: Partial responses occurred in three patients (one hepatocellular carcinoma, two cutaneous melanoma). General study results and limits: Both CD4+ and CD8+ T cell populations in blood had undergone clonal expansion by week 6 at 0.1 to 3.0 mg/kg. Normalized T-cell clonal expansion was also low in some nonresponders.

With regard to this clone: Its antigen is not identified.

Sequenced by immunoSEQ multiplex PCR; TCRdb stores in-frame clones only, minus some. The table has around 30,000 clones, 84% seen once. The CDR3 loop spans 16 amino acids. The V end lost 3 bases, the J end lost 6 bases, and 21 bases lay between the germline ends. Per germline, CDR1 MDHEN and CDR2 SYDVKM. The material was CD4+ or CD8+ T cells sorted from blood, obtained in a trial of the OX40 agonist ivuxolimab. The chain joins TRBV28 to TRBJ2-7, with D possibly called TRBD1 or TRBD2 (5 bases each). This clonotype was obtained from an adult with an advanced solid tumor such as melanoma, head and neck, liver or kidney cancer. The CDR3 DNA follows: TGTGCCAGCAGTTTTGGGGCCCGGGGAAATTCTCGCGAGCAGTACTTC. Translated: CASSFGARGNSREQYF.